This T cell receptor (beta chain) was recorded in a study of blood T cell repertoires in COVID-19. Across the study: Some COVID-19 samples were acute and others convalescent; all came from the United States, Italy and Spain. The cDNA or gDNA used as material had been derived from T cells, B-cell-depleted T cells, or PBMCs.

This CDR3 comprises 15 residues. The junction had 11 bases not matched to a gene; V was cut back by 5 bases and J by 8 bases. Germline loops: CDR1 MDHEN, CDR2 SYDVKM. Per the original methods: Estimates of nucleated cell counts were drawn from the amplification of reference gene primers. This table comes from immunoSEQ multiplex PCR, and its TCRdb copy is limited to in-frame clones, with some not included. The DNA was the basis for D and trimming; V, J and clone size are from that table. The data show 150,000 to 180,000 clones, about 90% seen once. This chain links TRBV28 with TRBJ1-4; TRBD1 agrees at 7 bases. The receptor's source is a man aged 45-60 years with acute or convalescent COVID-19. The sample comprised peripheral blood. Written as DNA, the CDR3 is TGTGCCAGCAGTCCCTGGGGGGACAGCGGCGAAAAACTGTTTTTT. Protein product: CASSPWGDSGEKLFF. The variable domain in full, completed from reference TRBV28 and TRBJ1-4, reads DVKVTQSSRYLVKRTGEKVFLECVQDMDHENMFWYRQDPGLGLRLIYFSYDVKMKEKGDIPEGYSVSREKKERFSLILESASTNQTSMYLCASSPWGDSGEKLFFGSGTQLSVL.